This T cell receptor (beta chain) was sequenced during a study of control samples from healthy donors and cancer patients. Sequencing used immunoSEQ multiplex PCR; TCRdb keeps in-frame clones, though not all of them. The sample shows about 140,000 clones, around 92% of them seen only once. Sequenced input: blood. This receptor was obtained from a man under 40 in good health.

The CDR3 reads CASSFSTDNYEQYF. DNA of the CDR3: TGTGCCAGCAGCTTTTCGACAGACAACTACGAGCAGTACTTC. The chain employs TRBV11-1 and TRBJ2-7; a weak D match, TRBD1 (5 bases). Per germline, CDR1 SGHAT and CDR2 FQDESV (reference sequence). This CDR3 has 14 amino acids. V lost 3 bases to trimming and J lost 3 bases, with 12 bases between them.